This T cell receptor (beta chain) was sequenced for a study of spatial heterogeneity in lung cancer. Overall study findings and caveats: Ubiquitous expanded tumor TCRs surfaced in blood more at resection than they did at follow-up.

TCRdb recomputed calls from the 5' RACE reads with MiXCR, one row per CDR3 protein. The sample holds 12,000 to 15,000 distinct CDR3 sequences; roughly 7.7% are singletons and the top ten take about 30%. Remarks on this clonotype: Its antigen is currently unknown.

Germline lookup yields CDR1 SNHLY and CDR2 FYNNEI. The CDR3 is made up of 14 amino acids. The V end lost 5 bases, the J end lost 4 bases, and 12 bases lay between the germline ends. Time point given: sample taken at primary tumor resection. The authors sequenced whole RNA from tumor, nontumor lung or frozen PBMC without sorting. The donors were 65 to 85 patients with non-small cell lung cancer that was early-stage and untreated. Specimen: PBMCs, collected at surgery. The sequence derives from a female donor with early-stage non-small cell lung cancer. V is TRBV2 and J is TRBJ1-3, with D unclear. CDR3 amino acids: CASSQEMGGNTIYF. CDR3 DNA: TGTGCCAGCAGTCAGGAGATGGGGGGAAACACCATATATTTT.